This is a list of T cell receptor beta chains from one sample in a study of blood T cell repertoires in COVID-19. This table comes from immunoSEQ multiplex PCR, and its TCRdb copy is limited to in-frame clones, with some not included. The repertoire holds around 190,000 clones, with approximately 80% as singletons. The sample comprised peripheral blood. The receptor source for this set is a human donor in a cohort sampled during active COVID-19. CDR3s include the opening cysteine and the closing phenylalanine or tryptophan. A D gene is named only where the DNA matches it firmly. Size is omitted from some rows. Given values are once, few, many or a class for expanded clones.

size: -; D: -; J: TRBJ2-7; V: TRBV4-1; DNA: TGCGCCAGCAGGCAGGCCCGGACTTCTACCTACGAGCAGTACTTC; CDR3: CASRQARTSTYEQYF
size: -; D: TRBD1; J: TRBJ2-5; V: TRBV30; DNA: TGTGCCTGGACCCACTGGACAGGGGGTAGGGTAGAGACCCAGTACTTC; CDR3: CAWTHWTGGRVETQYF
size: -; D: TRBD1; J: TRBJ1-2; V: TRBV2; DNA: TGTGCCAGCAGTGGGACAGGGCCTAATGGCTACACCTTC; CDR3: CASSGTGPNGYTF
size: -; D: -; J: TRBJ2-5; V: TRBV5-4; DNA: TGTGCCAGCAGCTTGTTTGGGGCAGGGGGGCAAGAGACCCAGTACTTC; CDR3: CASSLFGAGGQETQYF
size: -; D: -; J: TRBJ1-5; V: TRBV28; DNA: TGTGCCAGCAGTTTAGACAGTGGCAATCAGCCCCAGCATTTT; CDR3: CASSLDSGNQPQHF
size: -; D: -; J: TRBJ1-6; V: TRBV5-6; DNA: TGTGCCAGCAGCTTGTTGCGGGGGTCATCACCCCTCCACTTT; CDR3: CASSLLRGSSPLHF
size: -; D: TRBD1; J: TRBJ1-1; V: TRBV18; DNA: TGTGCCAGCTCACCTCAGGGGGCGCCGAACACTGAAGCTTTCTTT; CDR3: CASSPQGAPNTEAFF
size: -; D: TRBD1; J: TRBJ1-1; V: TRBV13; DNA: TGTGCCAGCAGCCACACGGGACAGGGAGACACTGAAGCTTTCTTT; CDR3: CASSHTGQGDTEAFF
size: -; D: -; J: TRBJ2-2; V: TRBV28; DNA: TGTGCCACCTCTCTTTTAGCAAGCGGTACCGGGGAGCTGTTTTTT; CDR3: CATSLLASGTGELFF
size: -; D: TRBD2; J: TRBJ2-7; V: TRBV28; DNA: TGTGCCAGCAGTTTGTTCACTAGCGGGAGATTGGGCGAGCAGTACTTC; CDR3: CASSLFTSGRLGEQYF
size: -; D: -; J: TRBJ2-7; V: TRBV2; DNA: TGTGCCAGCAGCTCCACGGGGAAATCGCGCCCCTACGAGCAGTACTTC; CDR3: CASSSTGKSRPYEQYF
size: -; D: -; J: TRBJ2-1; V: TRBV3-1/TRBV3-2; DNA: TGTGCCAGCAGACCAGGAAATACCTACAATGAGCAGTTCTTC; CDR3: CASRPGNTYNEQFF
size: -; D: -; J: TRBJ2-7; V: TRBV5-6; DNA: TGTGCCAGCAGCTTGGCCCTCCTGGGGGCGGGAGAGGGAAGGAAGCAGTACTTC; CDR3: CASSLALLGAGEGRKQYF
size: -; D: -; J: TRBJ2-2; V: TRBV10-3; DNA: TGTGCCATCAGTAGCTTAGACAGAACGAACACCGGGGAGCTGTTTTTT; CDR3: CAISSLDRTNTGELFF
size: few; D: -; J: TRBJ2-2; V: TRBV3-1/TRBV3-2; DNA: TGTGCCAGCAGCCAAGATATCTGGAACACCGGGGAGCTGTTTTTT; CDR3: CASSQDIWNTGELFF
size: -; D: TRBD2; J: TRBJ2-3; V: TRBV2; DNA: TGTGCCAGCACTAGCGGGAGCGCAAGGAGCACAGATACGCAGTATTTT; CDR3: CASTSGSARSTDTQYF
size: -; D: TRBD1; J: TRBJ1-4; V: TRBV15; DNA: TGTGCCACCAGCAGAGGGGGACAGTTAGGGGAAAAACTGTTTTTT; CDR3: CATSRGGQLGEKLFF
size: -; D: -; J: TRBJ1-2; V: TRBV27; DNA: TGTGCCAGCAGAATGAGGGAGACGGGCTATGGCTACACCTTC; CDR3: CASRMRETGYGYTF
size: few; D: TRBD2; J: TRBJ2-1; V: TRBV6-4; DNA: TGTGCCAGCAGGTCTAGCGGGTTTTACAATGAGCAGTTCTTC; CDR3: CASRSSGFYNEQFF
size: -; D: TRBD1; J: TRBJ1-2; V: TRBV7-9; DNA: TGTGCCAGCAGCTTAGCGAGGGGGCTTGGGGGCTACACCTTC; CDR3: CASSLARGLGGYTF
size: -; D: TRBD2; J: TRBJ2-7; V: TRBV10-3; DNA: TGTGCCATCAGTGAGTCCGGACTAGCGGACACCTCCTACGAGCAGTACTTC; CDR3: CAISESGLADTSYEQYF
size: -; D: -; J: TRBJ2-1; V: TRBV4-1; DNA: TGCGCCAGCAGCCCCATAGACAATTACAATGAGCAGTTCTTC; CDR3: CASSPIDNYNEQFF
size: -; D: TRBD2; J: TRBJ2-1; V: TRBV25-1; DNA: TGTGCCAGCAGTCCACTAGCGGGAGGCTATGAGCAGTTCTTC; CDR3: CASSPLAGGYEQFF
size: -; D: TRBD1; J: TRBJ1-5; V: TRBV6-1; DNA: TGTGCCAGCAGTGAAGTGAACAGGGGAAAGGGGTATAGCAATCAGCCCCAGCATTTT; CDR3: CASSEVNRGKGYSNQPQHF
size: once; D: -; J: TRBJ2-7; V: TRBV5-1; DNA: TGCGCCAGCAGCTTGGGGCTGACCTACGAGCAGTACTTC; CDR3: CASSLGLTYEQYF
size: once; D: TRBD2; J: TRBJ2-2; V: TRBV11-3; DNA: TGTGCCAGCAGCATAGATCCCGGGACTAGCGGGACAATAAACACCGGGGAGCTGTTTTTT; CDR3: CASSIDPGTSGTINTGELFF
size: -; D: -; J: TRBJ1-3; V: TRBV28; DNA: TGTGCCAGCAGCCCCCTGAGCCCCGCGGGTGGAAACACCATATATTTT; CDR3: CASSPLSPAGGNTIYF
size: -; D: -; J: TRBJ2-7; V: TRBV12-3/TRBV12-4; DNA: TGTGCCAGCAGTTTACTCTACCCCTACGAGCAGTACTTC; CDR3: CASSLLYPYEQYF
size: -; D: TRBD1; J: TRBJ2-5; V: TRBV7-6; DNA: TGTGCCAGCAGCTTAAGGCCGGGACAGGGGGCTTTCCAAGAGACCCAGTACTTC; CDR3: CASSLRPGQGAFQETQYF
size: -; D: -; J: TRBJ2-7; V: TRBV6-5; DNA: TGTGCCAGCAGTTTGATAGCCGGGACAAGAACCTACGAGCAGTACTTC; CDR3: CASSLIAGTRTYEQYF
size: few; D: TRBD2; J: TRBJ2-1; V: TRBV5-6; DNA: TGTGCCAGCAGCTTACAACTAGCGGCAATCGTTAATGAGCAGTTCTTC; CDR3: CASSLQLAAIVNEQFF
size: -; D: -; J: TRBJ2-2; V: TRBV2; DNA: TGTGCCAGCAGTGGAGGCAGGGGCTACACCGGGGAGCTGTTTTTT; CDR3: CASSGGRGYTGELFF
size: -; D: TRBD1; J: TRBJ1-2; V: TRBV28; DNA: TGTGCCAGCACCCAAGGGGGGACAGGGGGCGTAAGCGGCTACACCTTC; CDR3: CASTQGGTGGVSGYTF
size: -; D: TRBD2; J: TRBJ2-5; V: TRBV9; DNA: TGTGCCAGCAGCGTAGGGGGAGGGACAGAGACCCAGTACTTC; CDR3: CASSVGGGTETQYF
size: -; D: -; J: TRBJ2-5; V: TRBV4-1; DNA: TGCGCCAGCAGCCCGGCAGGGTCACGAGAGACCCAGTACTTC; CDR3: CASSPAGSRETQYF
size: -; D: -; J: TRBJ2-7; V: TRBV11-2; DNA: TGTGCCAGCAGCTTAATCGGGGGATCGGAGCAGTACTTC; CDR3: CASSLIGGSEQYF
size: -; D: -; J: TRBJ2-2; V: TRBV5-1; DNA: TGCGCCAGCAGGTATCAGGGGACCGGGGAGCTGTTTTTT; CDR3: CASRYQGTGELFF